Shown below are 26 T cell receptor beta chains from a single sample sequenced in a study of siplizumab effects on memory and regulatory T cells. Here immunoSEQ multiplex PCR was the method, and the copy in TCRdb shows in-frame clones only, minus some. The data show around 87,000 clones, with 90% seen just once and 15% held by the top ten. Sequencing input: CD4+ T cells sorted from blood. The receptors were gathered from a human donor in good health.

The chain employs TRBV7-8 and TRBJ1-2, with D possibly being TRBD1 (5 bases). Germline values: CDR1 SGHVS, CDR2 FQNEAQ. V lost 3 bases and J 5 bases, leaving 10 bases between the germline ends. CDR3 length: 13 residues. The CDR3, as DNA: TGTGCCAGCAGCTTGAGTCGACAGTATGGCTACACCTTC. It codes for CASSLSRQYGYTF.

The chain combines TRBV2 with TRBJ1-5, with a possible D match to TRBD1 (6 bases). This CDR3 contains 17 residues. Germline loops: CDR1 SNHLY, CDR2 FYNNEI. Trimming removed 0 bases at V and 0 bases at J, with 12 bases between. CDR3 protein: CASSEARQVYSNQPQHF. The CDR3 nucleotides read TGTGCCAGCAGTGAAGCCCGACAGGTTTATAGCAATCAGCCCCAGCATTTT. The full variable domain, with the rest looked up from reference TRBV2 and TRBJ1-5, is EPEVTQTPSHQVTQMGQEVILRCVPISNHLYFYWYRQILGQKVEFLVSFYNNEISEKSEIFDDQFSVERPDGSNFTLKIRSTKLEDSAMYFCASSEARQVYSNQPQHFGDGTRLSIL.

The V gene is TRBV7-9, the J gene TRBJ1-2; TRBD1 aligns across 7 bases. The CDR3 has 17 residues. The germline V gene has CDR1 SEHNR and CDR2 FQNEAQ (reference sequence). V was clipped by 1 base and J by 4 bases; unmatched bases: 12. The CDR3 region has the DNA TGTGCCAGCAGCTTAGGGACAGGAGGTCTTTCCCCCTATGGCTACACCTTC. It specifies CASSLGTGGLSPYGYTF.

V usage is TRBV21-1 and J usage is TRBJ2-3; the D call of TRBD2 is as the table states it, not checked on the DNA. TRBV21-1 is recorded as a pseudogene. The CDR3 has 12 amino acids. The CDR3 loop reads CASSPSTDTQYF. The CDR3 DNA sequence: TGTGCCAGCAGCCCTAGCACAGATACGCAGTATTTT.

This clone was picked up a small number of times. The chain employs TRBV30 and TRBJ2-7; 7 nucleotides agree with TRBD2. The CDR3 consists of 14 residues. Germline lookup yields CDR1 GTSNPN and CDR2 SVGIG (reference sequence). V was pared by 1 base and J by 0 bases, with 3 bases of the junction left unmatched. The CDR3 loop is CAWSGGGSSYEQYF. The DNA for the CDR3 is TGTGCCTGGAGTGGAGGCGGGAGCTCCTACGAGCAGTACTTC. The complete variable domain, with remaining parts taken from reference TRBV30 and TRBJ2-7, reads SQTIHQWPATLVQPVGSPLSLECTVEGTSNPNLYWYRQAAGRGLQLLFYSVGIGQISSEVPQNLSASRPQDRQFILSSKKLLLSDSGFYLCAWSGGGSSYEQYFGPGTRLTVT.

This clone appeared a few times. V is TRBV5-1 and J is TRBJ1-2; D may be TRBD1 (6 bases). Trimming took 3 bases from V and 6 from J, leaving 15 bases between them. Germline V gives CDR1 SGHRS, CDR2 YFSETQ. The CDR3 runs to 14 residues. The CDR3 protein is CASSWDNPTDGYTF. The CDR3 DNA reads as TGCGCCAGCAGCTGGGACAACCCTACTGATGGCTACACCTTC.

The chain joins TRBV5-6 to TRBJ2-1, with TRBD2 identical over 15 bases. CDR1 SGHDT and CDR2 YYEEEE come from the germline V gene. J lost 3 bases, V lost 3 bases, and 4 bases had no gene match. CDR3 length: 17 amino acids. The CDR3 region has the DNA TGTGCCAGCAGCTGGTGGACTAGCGGGAGGGACTACAATGAGCAGTTCTTC. Translated: CASSWWTSGRDYNEQFF.

The chain couples TRBV11-3 to TRBJ2-5, with D possibly being TRBD1 or TRBD2 (5 bases each). Trimming shortened V by 0 bases and J by 4 bases, and 21 bases separated the two germline ends. Germline CDR1 reads SGHNT; CDR2 reads YENEEA. The CDR3 is made up of 18 amino acids. CDR3 nucleotides: TGTGCCAGCAGCTTAGACGAGAGGGGCGTAGCCGGCCGAGAGACCCAGTACTTC. Translating it yields CASSLDERGVAGRETQYF.

The gene calls are TRBV5-8 and TRBJ1-2; D might be TRBD1 (5 bases). V lost 6 bases and J lost 0, with 12 bases in between. The V gene's germline CDR1 is SGHTS and CDR2 YDEGEE. The CDR3 loop spans 14 amino acids. Here the CDR3 DNA reads TGTGCCAGCACCCTAATAGGGGCTAACTATGGCTACACCTTC. Amino acid sequence: CASTLIGANYGYTF.

The gene calls are TRBV4-3 and TRBJ2-3; the match to TRBD2 covers 8 bases. The CDR3 runs to 15 residues. V gave up 4 bases and J gave up 1 base; unmatched junction bases: 4. CDR1 is LGHNA, CDR2 YSLEER, per germline. Here the CDR3 reads CASSRGAGGTDTQYF. CDR3 in DNA: TGCGCCAGCAGCCGAGGAGCGGGAGGCACAGATACGCAGTATTTT.

About this clone: This sample also contains other DNA sequences that code for the same CDR3. The V gene is TRBV6-5, the J gene TRBJ1-2, with a tentative D call TRBD1 (5 bases). The CDR3 totals 16 residues. V was pared by 1 base and J by 2 bases, with 14 bases between. The germline V gene has CDR1 MNHEY and CDR2 SVGAGI. This CDR3 reads CASSYLGVGENYGYTF. In DNA form, the CDR3 reads TGTGCCAGCAGTTACTTGGGGGTGGGGGAGAACTATGGCTACACCTTC.

There are a few counts of this clone. The chain is built from TRBV7-3 and TRBJ2-1, with 11 bases aligning to TRBD2. CDR1 and CDR2 (germline): SGHTA, FQGTGA. This CDR3 contains 15 residues. The trim removed 6 bases at V and 9 bases at J, leaving 10 bases unmatched. The CDR3 protein is CASSQTSGSMVEQFF. CDR3 DNA: TGTGCCAGCAGTCAAACTAGCGGGAGCATGGTTGAGCAGTTCTTC.

The gene calls are TRBV18 and TRBJ2-7; D is possibly TRBD2 (6 bases). V was pared by 3 bases and J by 7 bases, with 13 bases between. In germline, CDR1 is KGHSH, CDR2 LQKENI. The CDR3 is made up of 13 amino acids. CDR3 in DNA: TGTGCCAGCTCACCGGGAGGTCGAAAGGAGCAGTACTTC. This translates into CASSPGGRKEQYF.

J is TRBJ1-5 and V is TRBV29-1; unclear D gene. Trimming removed 0 bases from V and 0 bases from J, with 3 bases in between. The CDR3 sequence is 13 residues long. The germline V gene has CDR1 SQVTM and CDR2 ANQGSEA. CDR3 nucleotide sequence: TGCAGCGTTGAAGAGAGTAGCAATCAGCCCCAGCATTTT. Protein: CSVEESSNQPQHF.

The V gene is TRBV5-1, the J gene TRBJ2-7; D not resolved. V shed 4 bases and J shed 3 bases, with 14 bases lying between them. Looked up from germline, CDR1 is SGHRS and CDR2 is YFSETQ. CDR3 size: 14 residues. CDR3 region: CASSPLAGGYEQYF. CDR3 in DNA: TGCGCCAGCAGCCCGTTAGCCGGTGGCTACGAGCAGTACTTC.

The chain is built from TRBV7-9 and TRBJ2-7; 7 bases agree with TRBD1. The CDR3 totals 15 residues. Germline values: CDR1 SEHNR, CDR2 FQNEAQ (reference sequence). Germline trimming cut 5 bases from V and 6 bases from J; bases unmatched to any gene: 13. The CDR3 DNA reads as TGTGCCAGCAGCCATTATCGACAGGGCAGGGGCGAGCAGTACTTC. As protein: CASSHYRQGRGEQYF.

The V gene is TRBV7-2, the J gene TRBJ2-1; 10 bases line up with TRBD2. Germline V lookup: CDR1 SGHTA, CDR2 FQGNSA. The CDR3 runs 14 residues. The V segment lost 7 bases and the J segment 9 bases; nucleotides outside the gene matches: 9. CDR3 coding DNA: TGTGCCAGCAAAAGCGGGAGGGAAATTGGTGAGCAGTTCTTC. Its protein product is CASKSGREIGEQFF.

The chain links TRBV30 to TRBJ2-7; 13 bases are shared with TRBD2. V gave up 3 bases and J gave up 5 bases; unmatched junction bases: 4. In germline, CDR1 is GTSNPN, CDR2 SVGIG (reference sequence). This CDR3 has 14 amino acids. CDR3 nucleotides: TGTGCCTGGAGCCGACTAGCGGGAGGTAACGAGCAGTACTTC. It translates to CAWSRLAGGNEQYF.

The chain uses TRBV5-4 and TRBJ1-6; unclear D gene. This CDR3 comprises 13 residues. Trimming took 0 bases from V and 10 from J, leaving 8 bases between them. CDR1 and CDR2 (germline): SGHNT, YYREEE (reference sequence). The CDR3 loop is CASSLGFRSPLHF. The CDR3 DNA follows: TGTGCCAGCAGCTTGGGGTTTCGGTCACCCCTCCACTTT.

There are a few counts of this clone. This chain uses TRBV20-1 with TRBJ2-7; no clear D. Germline CDR1 and CDR2: DFQATT and SNEGSKA (reference sequence). V gave up 3 bases and J gave up 6 bases, with 9 bases separating them. The CDR3 length is 11 residues. Written as DNA, the CDR3 is TGCAGTGCTAGGCATCAACGCGAGCAGTACTTC. Translating gives CSARHQREQYF.

The chain recombines TRBV11-2 with TRBJ2-7; the match to TRBD1 covers 10 bases. The CDR3 covers 15 residues. After removal of 3 bases from V and 4 bases from J, the junction contained 6 bases not matched to a gene. Germline V gene lookup returns CDR1 SGHAT and CDR2 FQNNGV. The CDR3 spells CASSFGTGDQYEQYF. Written as DNA, the CDR3 is TGTGCCAGCAGCTTCGGGACAGGGGACCAATACGAGCAGTACTTC.

This chain joins TRBV27 and TRBJ2-3; D could derive from TRBD1 or TRBD2 (6 bases each). With 2 bases removed from V and 0 bases from J, the gap between germline ends came to 9 bases. This CDR3 has 15 residues. Germline V gene sequence: CDR1 MNHEY, CDR2 SMNVEV (reference sequence). For the CDR3, the DNA is TGTGCCAGCAGTTTAAGGGGGACTAGCACAGATACGCAGTATTTT. Encoded protein: CASSLRGTSTDTQYF.

The V and J genes are TRBV19 and TRBJ2-3, with TRBD1 matching 8 bases. Per germline, CDR1 LNHDA and CDR2 SQIVND (reference sequence). J lost 2 bases, V lost 5 bases, and 12 bases had no gene match. This CDR3 contains 17 residues. CDR3 in DNA: TGTGCCAGTAGTCGCCGTTCCGGGACAGGAAACACAGATACGCAGTATTTT. Amino acid sequence: CASSRRSGTGNTDTQYF. Based on the CDR3 plus reference TRBV19 and TRBJ2-3, the full variable domain is DGGITQSPKYLFRKEGQNVTLSCEQNLNHDAMYWYRQDPGQGLRLIYYSQIVNDFQKGDIAEGYSVSREKKESFPLTVTSAQKNPTAFYLCASSRRSGTGNTDTQYFGPGTRLTVL.

This chain connects TRBV5-6 to TRBJ1-5; unclear D gene. There are 14 residues in the CDR3. V was pared by 0 bases and J by 1 base, with 5 bases between. From germline, CDR1 is SGHDT and CDR2 YYEEEE. The CDR3 reads CASSLGWSNQPQHF. The CDR3 DNA reads as TGTGCCAGCAGCTTGGGCTGGAGCAATCAGCCCCAGCATTTT.

This clone has just a few counts. The chain has TRBV7-2 and TRBJ1-1; 7 bases agree with TRBD1. V trimming: 1 base; J trimming: 4 bases; junction bases outside the gene matches: 3. This CDR3 spans 14 amino acids. CDR1 and CDR2 (germline): SGHTA, FQGNSA. The CDR3 coding sequence is TGTGCCAGCAGCTTAGGACAGGGATTCACTGAAGCTTTCTTT. Translated, it gives CASSLGQGFTEAFF.

The chain joins TRBV10-3 to TRBJ1-6; 7 positions match TRBD1. The CDR3 contains 14 residues. V dropped 6 bases and J dropped 7; count of bases not matched to a gene: 6. CDR1 and CDR2 (germline): ENHRY, SYGVKD. CDR3 sequence (DNA): TGTGCCATCAGCCGTACAGGGGACAATTCACCCCTCCACTTT. Protein product: CAISRTGDNSPLHF.